These 25 T cell receptor beta chains were all obtained from the same sample, sequenced in a study of tumor-infiltrating lymphocytes in primary liver carcinoma. Germline DNA was also extracted, with blood RNA taken from unsorted whole blood. A constant-region primer primed TCR beta cDNA synthesis from about 0.55 ug of total RNA. For TCR beta, libraries were produced by three nested multiplex PCR rounds using slightly modified ARM-PCR. Both of the initial two PCR rounds ran for about 11 cycles and employed TRBV1-TRBV30 forward primers alongside a C-beta reverse primer. TCRdb re-called the multiplex PCR reads with MiXCR, one entry per CDR3 protein. The sample has some 190,000 distinct CDR3 sequences; 50% to 75% are singletons. The specimen sequenced was peripheral blood. The origin of the receptors is a man aged 40-50 years with primary liver carcinoma and hepatitis B virus infection.

The rearrangement joins TRBV2 to TRBJ1-2; tentative D call: TRBD1 (5 bases). The CDR3 is 13 amino acids. Looked up from germline, CDR1 is SNHLY and CDR2 is FYNNEI. V was trimmed by 2 bases and J by 8 bases, leaving 12 bases between them. The CDR3 nucleotides are TGTGCCAGCAGTGAATTAGGGGATCACGGCTACACCTTC. Encoded protein: CASSELGDHGYTF.

The chain uses TRBV30 and TRBJ1-5; D possibly corresponds to TRBD1 (6 bases). The CDR3 consists of 13 residues. V was cut by 3 bases and J by 9 bases, with 15 bases left in between. The germline V gene encodes CDR1 GTSNPN and CDR2 SVGIG (reference sequence). The CDR3 reads CAWRDSPGGPQHF. The CDR3 region has the DNA TGTGCCTGGAGGGACAGTCCTGGTGGGCCCCAGCATTTT.

This chain uses TRBV14 with TRBJ2-7, with 8 bases identical to TRBD2. Trimming took 4 bases from V and 0 from J; bases not matched to a gene: 11. The CDR3 contains 17 residues. Germline assignment: CDR1 SGHDN and CDR2 FVKESK. Here the CDR3 DNA reads TGTGCCAGCAGCCGGAACTACCTAGCGGGTTTCTCCTACGAGCAGTACTTC. Its protein product is CASSRNYLAGFSYEQYF.

This chain connects TRBV6-1 to TRBJ2-1; 12 nucleotides match TRBD1. The V segment lost 9 bases and the J segment 10 bases; nucleotides outside the gene matches: 19. CDR3 length: 17 residues. Germline V gene lookup returns CDR1 MNHNS and CDR2 SASEGT. CDR3 nucleotide sequence: TGTGCCAGAAGTCCCGGGACAGGGGGCCTGAGCTCCTACGAGCAGTTCTTC. Translating gives CARSPGTGGLSSYEQFF.

With regard to this clonotype: Compared with germline, one end of the junction differs, possibly owing to a read error. The chain uses TRBV4-1 and TRBJ2-1; 9 bases line up with TRBD2. Germline CDR1 MGHRA, CDR2 YSYEKL. There are 14 residues in the CDR3. The CDR3 protein is CVSSQAGGCNEQFF. CDR3 DNA sequence: TGCGTCAGCAGCCAGGCGGGAGGGTGCAATGAGCAGTTCTTC.

This clonotype was found once. The chain recombines TRBV6-1 with TRBJ2-1; the match to TRBD2 covers 12 bases. After removal of 7 bases from V and 8 bases from J, the junction contained 9 bases not matched to a gene. The CDR3 has 15 residues. In germline, CDR1 is MNHNS, CDR2 SASEGT. CDR3 amino acids: CASTSGASGRDEQFF. The CDR3 DNA sequence: TGTGCCAGCACCTCAGGGGCTAGCGGGAGGGATGAGCAGTTCTTC.

This clonotype was picked up a small number of times. The V call is TRBV10-3, the J call TRBJ1-6, with D uncertain. Trimming cost V 3 bases and J 6 bases, with 15 bases left between them. This CDR3 has 16 residues. CDR1 is ENHRY and CDR2 is SYGVKD in the germline V gene. This CDR3 is CAISESTTGGNSPLHF. The DNA for the CDR3 is TGTGCCATCAGTGAAAGCACAACGGGCGGTAATTCACCCCTCCACTTT.

Remarks on this clonotype: The junction and the germline gene differ at one end; a read error may be behind it. The V call is TRBV29-1, the J call TRBJ1-4; D is undetermined. Germline V gene sequence: CDR1 SQVTM, CDR2 ANQGSEA. The CDR3 is 13 residues long. CDR3 sequence: CSIWTIDGEKVFF. Written as DNA, the CDR3 is TGCAGCATCTGGACCATTGATGGTGAAAAAGTGTTTTTT.

A word on this clonotype: An end of the junction differs from the germline gene, which may be a read error. The genes are TRBV11-3 and TRBJ2-1; D is unclear. This CDR3 has 14 residues. Per germline, CDR1 SGHNT and CDR2 YENEEA. CDR3: CVSSLDPLNNEQFF. The CDR3 DNA reads as TGTGTCAGCAGCTTAGATCCTCTAAACAATGAGCAGTTCTTC.

This clonotype was detected ten times or more. The rearrangement joins TRBV6-1 to TRBJ2-7, with 8 bases aligning to TRBD1. CDR1 is MNHNS and CDR2 is SASEGT in the germline V gene. The CDR3 is 14 residues long. V shed 6 bases and J 5 bases; nucleotides not matched to a gene: 9. The CDR3 nucleotides read TGTGCCAGCAGACTTCAGGGGGCAGGTGACGAGCAGTACTTC. Protein sequence: CASRLQGAGDEQYF.

The table lists this clonotype with a few counts. CDR3 sequence: CAGRGGPNTEAFF. DNA for the CDR3: TGTGCCGGTCGGGGGGGGCCTAACACTGAAGCTTTCTTT. V is TRBV6-1 and J is TRBJ1-1; TRBD1 is a possible D gene (6 bases). Looked up from germline, CDR1 is MNHNS and CDR2 is SASEGT. The CDR3 consists of 13 residues. Trimming stripped 11 bases from V and 2 bases from J, with 15 bases between.

This clonotype has just one count. The chain links TRBV12-3 or TRBV12-4 to TRBJ2-5; the D gene is possibly TRBD2 (6 bases). The CDR3 is 14 residues long. Trimming took off 7 bases at V and 4 bases at J, with 16 bases between the two ends. The CDR3 sequence: CASTAGNFGETQYF. The CDR3 nucleotides read TGTGCCAGCACCGCGGGGAACTTTGGAGAGACCCAGTACTTC.

Remarks on this clonotype: One base away lies a much larger clone, so this may be a sequencing read error. The V gene is TRBV6-6, the J gene TRBJ2-7; D might be TRBD1 or TRBD2, each matching 5 bases. Germline V gene lookup returns CDR1 MNHNY and CDR2 SVGAGI (reference sequence). The length of the CDR3 is 14 residues. CDR3 in amino acids: CVSSYSREPYEQYF. CDR3 in DNA: TGTGTCAGCAGTTACTCCAGGGAGCCCTACGAGCAGTACTTC.

This clonotype has only a few counts. As the CDR3 is not closed by the conserved phenylalanine or tryptophan, this likely results from a read error. The chain uses TRBV11-2 and TRBJ2-5; perhaps TRBD1 as D (6 bases). Germline CDR1 is SGHAT and CDR2 is FQNNGV. Trimming shortened V by 5 bases and J by 2 bases, and 15 bases separated the two germline ends. There are 15 residues in the CDR3. Here the CDR3 reads CASSLSWTAQETQYL. The CDR3 DNA reads TGTGCCAGCAGCCTGAGCTGGACAGCTCAAGAGACCCAGTACTTA.

This chain joins TRBV7-8 and TRBJ1-1, with D tentatively TRBD1 (5 bases). The germline V and J ends were trimmed by 4 bases and 1 base, with 10 bases remaining between them. This CDR3 comprises 14 residues. The germline gives CDR1 SGHVS, CDR2 FQNEAQ. The CDR3 DNA sequence: TGTGCCAGCAGCTCTACTGGGGGGAACACTGAAGCTTTCTTT. This sequence encodes CASSSTGGNTEAFF.

Concerning this clonotype: One end of the junction varies from germline; a read error may be responsible. This rearrangement joins TRBV6-6 to TRBJ2-6, with D perhaps TRBD1 (6 bases). Germline assignment: CDR1 MNHNY and CDR2 SVGAGI (reference sequence). The CDR3 consists of 17 residues. Here the CDR3 DNA reads TGTGCCAGCAGTTACGGAGGACAGCTCTCTGGGGCCAACGTCCTGATTTTC. Protein product: CASSYGGQLSGANVLIF.

Regarding this clonotype: This sequence may be a read error, since a much larger clone differs from it by one base. This rearrangement joins TRBV11-2 to TRBJ1-2, with D perhaps TRBD1 (5 bases). Looked up from germline, CDR1 is SGHAT and CDR2 is FQNNGV. Trimming pared 3 bases from V and 4 bases from J, leaving 15 bases between. The CDR3 is made up of 15 amino acids. The CDR3 loop reads CASSFSETELYGYTF. The CDR3 nucleotides read TGTGCCAGCAGCTTTTCCGAGACAGAGCTCTATGGCTACACCTTC.

The sample holds one count of this clonotype. The chain links TRBV11-2 to TRBJ2-7; D not certain. CDR3 size: 14 residues. CDR1 and CDR2 from the germline V gene are SGHAT and FQNNGV. Trimming stripped 4 bases from V and 4 bases from J, with 14 bases between. The CDR3 loop reads CASSWIRTLYEQYF. The CDR3 DNA reads TGTGCCAGCAGCTGGATCAGGACCCTATACGAGCAGTACTTC.

The V call is TRBV12-3 or TRBV12-4, the J call TRBJ2-3; 7 bases are shared with TRBD2. This CDR3 is built from 15 residues. V trimming: 6 bases; J trimming: 10 bases; junction bases outside the gene matches: 16. The CDR3 here is CASSPQRDGRHAQYF. CDR3 bases: TGTGCCAGCAGCCCACAGCGGGACGGGCGTCACGCGCAGTATTTT.

Only a few counts were recorded for this clonotype. The chain links TRBV29-1 to TRBJ2-7, with 7 bases that match TRBD1. Trimming took 7 bases from V and 4 from J; bases not matched to a gene: 10. Germline V CDR1 and CDR2: SQVTM, ANQGSEA. The CDR3 runs to 13 residues. The CDR3 coding sequence is TGCAGCGCGGTACAGGGGTTGGAGTACGAGCAGTACTTC. Its translation: CSAVQGLEYEQYF.

V usage is TRBV6-5 and J usage is TRBJ2-3, with TRBD2 identical over 11 bases. V gave up 6 bases and J gave up 1 base; unmatched junction bases: 6. Germline V gene lookup returns CDR1 MNHEY and CDR2 SVGAGI. This CDR3 contains 16 residues. CDR3 loop: CASSPQGLAGTDTQYF. The CDR3 DNA follows: TGTGCCAGCAGCCCTCAGGGACTAGCGGGCACAGATACGCAGTATTTT.

This clonotype occurred many times. The rearrangement uses TRBV29-1 and TRBJ2-7; maybe TRBD1 (5 bases). V was shortened by 7 bases and J by 2 bases, with 9 bases between the two germline ends. Per germline, CDR1 SQVTM and CDR2 ANQGSEA. The CDR3 covers 11 residues. This chain's CDR3 is CSGTGAYEQYF. As DNA, the CDR3 is TGCAGCGGTACAGGTGCCTACGAGCAGTACTTC.

This rearrangement joins TRBV5-4 to TRBJ2-2; D unclear. The CDR3 spans 11 residues. Germline V gene lookup returns CDR1 SGHNT and CDR2 YYREEE (reference sequence). The ends were cut back, 3 bases at V and 8 bases at J, with 5 bases in the middle. The CDR3 DNA reads as TGTGCCAGCAGCTGGGGTGGGGAGCTGTTTTTT. Protein sequence: CASSWGGELFF.

The gene calls are TRBV11-2 and TRBJ1-2; D remains unclear. The CDR3 is 16 residues long. Per germline, CDR1 SGHAT and CDR2 FQNNGV. Trimming removed 5 bases from V and 4 bases from J, with 20 bases in between. This CDR3 reads CASSPLTWIVGYGYTF. The CDR3 coding sequence is TGTGCCAGCAGCCCTCTAACGTGGATCGTGGGCTATGGCTACACCTTC.

The CDR3 sequence is CASRNIGTAGGGYTF. Here the CDR3 DNA reads TGTGCCAGCAGAAACATCGGGACAGCGGGGGGAGGCTACACCTTC. This rearrangement joins TRBV28 to TRBJ1-2; 7 bases line up with TRBD1. The CDR3 length is 15 residues. The V and J ends lost 6 bases and 8 bases, in that order; junction bases with no gene match: 15. The V gene's germline CDR1 is MDHEN and CDR2 SYDVKM.